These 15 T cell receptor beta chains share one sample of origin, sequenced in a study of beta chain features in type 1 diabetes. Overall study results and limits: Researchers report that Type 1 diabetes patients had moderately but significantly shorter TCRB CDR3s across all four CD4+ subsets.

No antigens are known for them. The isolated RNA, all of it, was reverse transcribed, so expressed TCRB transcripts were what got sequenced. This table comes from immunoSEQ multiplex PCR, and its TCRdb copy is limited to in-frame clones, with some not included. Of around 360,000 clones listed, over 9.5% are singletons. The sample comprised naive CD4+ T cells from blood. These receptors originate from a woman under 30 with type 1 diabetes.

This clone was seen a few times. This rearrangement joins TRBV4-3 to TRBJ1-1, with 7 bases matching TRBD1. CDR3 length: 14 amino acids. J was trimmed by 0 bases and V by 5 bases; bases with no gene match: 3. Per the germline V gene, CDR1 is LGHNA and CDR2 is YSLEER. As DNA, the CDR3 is TGCGCCAGCAGCTACAGGGGCGTGAACACTGAAGCTTTCTTT. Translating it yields CASSYRGVNTEAFF.

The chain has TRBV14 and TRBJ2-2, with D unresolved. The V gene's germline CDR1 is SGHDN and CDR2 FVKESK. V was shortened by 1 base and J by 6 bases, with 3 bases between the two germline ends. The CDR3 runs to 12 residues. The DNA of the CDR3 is TGTGCCAGCAGCCAAGCTCCCGGGGAGCTGTTTTTT. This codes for CASSQAPGELFF.

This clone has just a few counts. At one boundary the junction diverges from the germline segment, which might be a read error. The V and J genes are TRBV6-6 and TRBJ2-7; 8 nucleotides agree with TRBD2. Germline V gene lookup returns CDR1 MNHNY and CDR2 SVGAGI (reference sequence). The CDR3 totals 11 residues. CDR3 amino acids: CRSGDLYEQYF. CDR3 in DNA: TGCCGTAGCGGGGACCTCTACGAGCAGTACTTC.

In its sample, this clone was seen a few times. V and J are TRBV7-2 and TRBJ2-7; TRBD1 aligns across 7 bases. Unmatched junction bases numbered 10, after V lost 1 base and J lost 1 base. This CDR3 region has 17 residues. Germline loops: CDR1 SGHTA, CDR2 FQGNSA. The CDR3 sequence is CASSLVHLDRTSYEQYF. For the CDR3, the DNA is TGTGCCAGCAGCTTAGTTCACCTGGACAGGACTTCCTACGAGCAGTACTTC.

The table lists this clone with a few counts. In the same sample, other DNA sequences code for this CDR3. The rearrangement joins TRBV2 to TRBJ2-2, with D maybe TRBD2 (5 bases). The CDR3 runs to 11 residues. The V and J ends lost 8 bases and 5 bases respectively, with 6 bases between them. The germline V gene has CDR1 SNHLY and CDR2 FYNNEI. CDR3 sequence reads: CASGGTGELFF. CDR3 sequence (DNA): TGTGCCAGCGGAGGTACCGGGGAGCTGTTTTTT.

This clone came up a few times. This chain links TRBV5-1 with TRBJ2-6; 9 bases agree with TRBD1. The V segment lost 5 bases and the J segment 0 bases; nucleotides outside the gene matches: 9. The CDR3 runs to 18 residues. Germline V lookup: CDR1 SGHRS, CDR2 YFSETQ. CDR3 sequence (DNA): TGCGCCAGCAGGACAGGGGGGCTATCCATCTCTGGGGCCAACGTCCTGACTTTC. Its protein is CASRTGGLSISGANVLTF.

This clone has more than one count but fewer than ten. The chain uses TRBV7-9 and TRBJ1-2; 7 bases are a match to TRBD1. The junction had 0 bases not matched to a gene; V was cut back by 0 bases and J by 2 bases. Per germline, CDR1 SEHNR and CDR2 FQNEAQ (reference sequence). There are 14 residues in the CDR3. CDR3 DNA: TGTGCCAGCAGCTTAGCACAGGGGAACTATGGCTACACCTTC. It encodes CASSLAQGNYGYTF.

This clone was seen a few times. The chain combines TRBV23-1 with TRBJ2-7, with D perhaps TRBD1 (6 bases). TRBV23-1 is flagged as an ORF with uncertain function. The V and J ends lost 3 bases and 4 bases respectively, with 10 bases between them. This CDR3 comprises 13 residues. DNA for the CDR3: TGCGCCAGCAGTCATTCGGGACAATACGAGCAGTACTTC. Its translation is CASSHSGQYEQYF.

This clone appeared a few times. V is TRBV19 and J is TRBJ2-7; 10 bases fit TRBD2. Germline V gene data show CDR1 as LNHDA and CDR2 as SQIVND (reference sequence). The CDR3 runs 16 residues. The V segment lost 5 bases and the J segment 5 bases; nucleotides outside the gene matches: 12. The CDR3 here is CASSVTSSGRADEQYF. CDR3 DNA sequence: TGTGCCAGTAGTGTCACCTCCAGCGGGAGGGCCGACGAGCAGTACTTC.

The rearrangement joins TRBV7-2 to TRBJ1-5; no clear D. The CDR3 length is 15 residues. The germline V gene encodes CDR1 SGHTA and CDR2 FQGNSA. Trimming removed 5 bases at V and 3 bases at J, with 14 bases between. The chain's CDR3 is CASSLSGLVNQPQHF. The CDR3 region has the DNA TGTGCCAGCAGCCTCAGTGGTCTAGTCAATCAGCCCCAGCATTTT.

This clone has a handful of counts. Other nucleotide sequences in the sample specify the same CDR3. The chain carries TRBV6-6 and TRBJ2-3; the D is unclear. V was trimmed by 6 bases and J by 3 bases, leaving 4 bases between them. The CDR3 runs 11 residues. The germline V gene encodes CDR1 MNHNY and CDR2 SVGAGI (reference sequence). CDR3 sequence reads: CASSPTDTQYF. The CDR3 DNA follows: TGTGCCAGCAGCCCGACAGATACGCAGTATTTT.

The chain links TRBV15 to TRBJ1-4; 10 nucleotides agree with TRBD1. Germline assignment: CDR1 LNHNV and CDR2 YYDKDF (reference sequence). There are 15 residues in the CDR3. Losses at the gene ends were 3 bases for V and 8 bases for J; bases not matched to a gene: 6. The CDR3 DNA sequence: TGTGCCACCAGCAGGGAGACAGGGGGCTTGGAAAAACTGTTTTTT. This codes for CATSRETGGLEKLFF.

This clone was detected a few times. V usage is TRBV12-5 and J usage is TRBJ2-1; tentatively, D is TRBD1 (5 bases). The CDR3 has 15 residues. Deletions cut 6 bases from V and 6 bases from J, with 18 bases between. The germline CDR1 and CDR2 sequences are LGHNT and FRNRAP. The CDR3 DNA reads TGTGCTAGTGGGCCACCGGGCGTTAGGGGCAATGAGCAGTTCTTC. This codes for CASGPPGVRGNEQFF.

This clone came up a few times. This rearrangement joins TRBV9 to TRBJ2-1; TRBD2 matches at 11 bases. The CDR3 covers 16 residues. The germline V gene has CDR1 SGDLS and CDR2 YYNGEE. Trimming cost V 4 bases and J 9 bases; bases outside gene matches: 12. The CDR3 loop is CASSPSGASGRSEQFF. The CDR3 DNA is TGTGCCAGCAGCCCTAGTGGGGCTAGCGGGAGGTCTGAGCAGTTCTTC.

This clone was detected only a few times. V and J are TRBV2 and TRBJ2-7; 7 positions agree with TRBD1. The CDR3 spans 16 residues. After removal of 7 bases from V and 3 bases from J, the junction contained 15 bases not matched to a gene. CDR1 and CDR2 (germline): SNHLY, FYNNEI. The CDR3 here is CASTTLLGTENYEQYF. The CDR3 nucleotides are TGTGCCAGCACCACCCTGCTAGGGACAGAGAACTACGAGCAGTACTTC.